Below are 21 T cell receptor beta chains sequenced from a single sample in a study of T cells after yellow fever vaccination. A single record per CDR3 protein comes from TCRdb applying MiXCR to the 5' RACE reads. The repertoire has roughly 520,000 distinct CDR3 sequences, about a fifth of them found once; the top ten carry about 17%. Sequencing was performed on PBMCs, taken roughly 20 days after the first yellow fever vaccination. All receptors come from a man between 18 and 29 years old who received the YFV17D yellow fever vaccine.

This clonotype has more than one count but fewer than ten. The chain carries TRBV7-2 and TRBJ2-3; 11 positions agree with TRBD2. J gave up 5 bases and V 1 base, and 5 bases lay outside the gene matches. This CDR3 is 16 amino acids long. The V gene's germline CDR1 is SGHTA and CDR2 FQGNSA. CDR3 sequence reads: CASSLVAGGQGDTQYF. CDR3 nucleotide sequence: TGTGCCAGCAGCTTAGTAGCGGGGGGGCAGGGAGATACGCAGTATTTT.

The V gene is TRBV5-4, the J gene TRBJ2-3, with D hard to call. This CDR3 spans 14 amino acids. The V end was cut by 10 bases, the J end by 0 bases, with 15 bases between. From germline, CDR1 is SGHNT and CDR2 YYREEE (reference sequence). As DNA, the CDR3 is TGTGCCTCAAGCCCCCCGGATAGCACAGATACGCAGTATTTT. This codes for CASSPPDSTDTQYF. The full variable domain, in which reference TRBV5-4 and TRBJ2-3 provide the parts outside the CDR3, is ETGVTQSPTHLIKTRGQQVTLRCSSQSGHNTVSWYQQALGQGPQFIFQYYREEENGRGNFPPRFSGLQFPNYSSELNVNALELDDSALYLCASSPPDSTDTQYFGPGTRLTVL.

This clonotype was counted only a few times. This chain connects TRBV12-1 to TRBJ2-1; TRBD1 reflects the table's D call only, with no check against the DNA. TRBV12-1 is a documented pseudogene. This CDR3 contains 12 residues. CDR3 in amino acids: CASSANRHEQFF. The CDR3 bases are TGTGCCAGCAGCGCTAACAGGCATGAGCAGTTCTTC.

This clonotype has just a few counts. The CDR3 DNA sequence: TGTGCCAGCAGCGCCGGGACGGCGCGTGAAAAACTGTTTTTT. Translating it yields CASSAGTAREKLFF. This chain connects TRBV9 to TRBJ1-4, with D maybe TRBD1 (5 bases). Germline loops: CDR1 SGDLS, CDR2 YYNGEE. V lost 3 bases and J 7 bases, leaving 13 bases between the germline ends. There are 14 residues in the CDR3.

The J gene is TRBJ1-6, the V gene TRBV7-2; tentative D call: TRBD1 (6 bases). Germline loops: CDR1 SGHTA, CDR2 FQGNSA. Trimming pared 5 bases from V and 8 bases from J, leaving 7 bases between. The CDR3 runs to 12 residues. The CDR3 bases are TGTGCCAGCAGCGACAGGTATTCACCCCTCCACTTT. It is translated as CASSDRYSPLHF.

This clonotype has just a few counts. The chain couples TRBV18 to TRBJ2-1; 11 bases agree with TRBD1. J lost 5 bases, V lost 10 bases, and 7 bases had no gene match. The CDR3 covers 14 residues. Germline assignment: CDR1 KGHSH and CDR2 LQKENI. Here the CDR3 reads CATKPGQGDNEQFF. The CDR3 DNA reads TGTGCCACCAAACCGGGACAGGGGGACAATGAGCAGTTCTTC.

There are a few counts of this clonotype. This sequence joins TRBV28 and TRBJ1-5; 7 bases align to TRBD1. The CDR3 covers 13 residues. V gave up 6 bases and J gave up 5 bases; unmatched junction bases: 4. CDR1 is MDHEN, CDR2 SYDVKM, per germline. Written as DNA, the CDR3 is TGTGCCAGCAGGACAGGGTCCTATCAGCCCCAGCATTTT. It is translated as CASRTGSYQPQHF.

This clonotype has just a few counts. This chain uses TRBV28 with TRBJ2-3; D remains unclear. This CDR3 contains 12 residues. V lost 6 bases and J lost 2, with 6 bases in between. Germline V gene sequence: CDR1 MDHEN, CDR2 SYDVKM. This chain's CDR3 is CASSDDTDTQYF. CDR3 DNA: TGTGCCAGCAGCGACGACACAGATACGCAGTATTTT. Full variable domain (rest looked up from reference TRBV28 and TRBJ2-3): DVKVTQSSRYLVKRTGEKVFLECVQDMDHENMFWYRQDPGLGLRLIYFSYDVKMKEKGDIPEGYSVSREKKERFSLILESASTNQTSMYLCASSDDTDTQYFGPGTRLTVL.

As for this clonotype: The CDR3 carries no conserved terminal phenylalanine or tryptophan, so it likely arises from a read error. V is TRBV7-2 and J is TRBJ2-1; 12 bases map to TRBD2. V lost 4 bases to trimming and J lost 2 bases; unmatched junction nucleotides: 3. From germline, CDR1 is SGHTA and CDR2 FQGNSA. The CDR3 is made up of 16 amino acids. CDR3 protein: CASSSRTSGTYNEQFS. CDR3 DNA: TGTGCCAGCAGCTCAAGGACTAGCGGGACCTACAATGAGCAGTTCTCC.

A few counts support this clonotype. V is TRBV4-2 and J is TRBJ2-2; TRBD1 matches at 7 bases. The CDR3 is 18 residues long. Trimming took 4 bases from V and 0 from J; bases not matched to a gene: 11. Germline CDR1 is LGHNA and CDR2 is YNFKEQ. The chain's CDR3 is CASSPGVFGTANTGELFF. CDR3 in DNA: TGTGCCAGCAGCCCAGGGGTGTTTGGGACAGCGAACACCGGGGAGCTGTTTTTT.

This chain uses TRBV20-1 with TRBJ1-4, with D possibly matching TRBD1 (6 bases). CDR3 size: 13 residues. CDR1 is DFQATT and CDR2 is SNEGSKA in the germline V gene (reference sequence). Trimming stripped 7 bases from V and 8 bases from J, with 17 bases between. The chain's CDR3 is CSVPGAAHEKLFF. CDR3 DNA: TGCAGTGTTCCAGGGGCAGCGCACGAAAAACTGTTTTTT.

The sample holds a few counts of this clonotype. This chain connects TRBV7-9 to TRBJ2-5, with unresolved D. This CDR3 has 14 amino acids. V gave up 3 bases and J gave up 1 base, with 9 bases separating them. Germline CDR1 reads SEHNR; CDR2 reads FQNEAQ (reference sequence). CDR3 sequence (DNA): TGTGCCAGCAGCTTCCCAGCGACCCAAGAGACCCAGTACTTC. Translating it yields CASSFPATQETQYF.

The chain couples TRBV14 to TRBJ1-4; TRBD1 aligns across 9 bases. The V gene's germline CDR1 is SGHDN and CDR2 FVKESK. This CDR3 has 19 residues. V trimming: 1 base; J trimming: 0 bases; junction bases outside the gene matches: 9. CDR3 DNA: TGTGCCAGCAGCCAAGCCTTGGACAGGGGTTGGCCAACTAATGAAAAACTGTTTTTT. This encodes CASSQALDRGWPTNEKLFF.

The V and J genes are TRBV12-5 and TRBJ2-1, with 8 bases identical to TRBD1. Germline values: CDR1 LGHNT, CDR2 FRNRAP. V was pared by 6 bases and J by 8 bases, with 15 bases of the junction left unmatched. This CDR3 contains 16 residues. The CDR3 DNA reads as TGTGCTAGTGGACCCCGACAGGGGTGGGTTACGGATGAGCAGTTCTTC. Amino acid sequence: CASGPRQGWVTDEQFF.

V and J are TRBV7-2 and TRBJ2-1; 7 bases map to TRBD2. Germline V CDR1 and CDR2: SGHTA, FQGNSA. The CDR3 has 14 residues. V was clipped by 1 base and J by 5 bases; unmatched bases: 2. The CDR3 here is CASSLGAGDNEQFF. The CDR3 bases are TGTGCCAGCAGCTTAGGTGCGGGGGACAATGAGCAGTTCTTC.

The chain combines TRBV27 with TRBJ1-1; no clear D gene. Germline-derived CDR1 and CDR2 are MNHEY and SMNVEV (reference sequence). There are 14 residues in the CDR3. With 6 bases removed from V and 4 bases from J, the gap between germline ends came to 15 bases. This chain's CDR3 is CASRGGYRSTEAFF. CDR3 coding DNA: TGTGCCAGCAGAGGAGGGTATCGGTCCACTGAAGCTTTCTTT.

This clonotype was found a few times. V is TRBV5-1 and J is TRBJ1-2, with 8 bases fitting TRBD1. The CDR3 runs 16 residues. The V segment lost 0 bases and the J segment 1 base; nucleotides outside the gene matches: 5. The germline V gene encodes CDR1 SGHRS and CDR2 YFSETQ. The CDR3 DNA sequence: TGCGCCAGCAGCTTGGGGGCGGACAGGGATAACTATGGCTACACCTTC. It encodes CASSLGADRDNYGYTF.

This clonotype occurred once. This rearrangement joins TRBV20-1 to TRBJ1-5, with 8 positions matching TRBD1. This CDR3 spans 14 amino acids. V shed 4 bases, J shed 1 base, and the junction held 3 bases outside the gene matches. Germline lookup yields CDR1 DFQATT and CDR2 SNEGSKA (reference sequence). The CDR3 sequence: CSANTGGSNQPQHF. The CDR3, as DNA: TGCAGTGCTAACACAGGGGGGAGCAATCAGCCCCAGCATTTT.

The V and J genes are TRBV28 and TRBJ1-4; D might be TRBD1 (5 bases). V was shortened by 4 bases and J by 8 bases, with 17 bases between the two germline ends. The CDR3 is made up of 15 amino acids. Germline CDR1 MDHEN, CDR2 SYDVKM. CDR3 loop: CASSSRDSLGEKLFF. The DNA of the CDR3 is TGTGCCAGCAGTTCCCGTGACAGTTTAGGGGAAAAACTGTTTTTT.

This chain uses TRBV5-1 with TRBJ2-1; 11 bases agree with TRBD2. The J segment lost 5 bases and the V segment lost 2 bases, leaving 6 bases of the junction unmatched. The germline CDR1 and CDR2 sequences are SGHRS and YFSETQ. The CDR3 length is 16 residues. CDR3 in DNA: TGCGCCAGCAGCTTTCCTAGCGGGAGGTACCACAATGAGCAGTTCTTC. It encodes CASSFPSGRYHNEQFF.

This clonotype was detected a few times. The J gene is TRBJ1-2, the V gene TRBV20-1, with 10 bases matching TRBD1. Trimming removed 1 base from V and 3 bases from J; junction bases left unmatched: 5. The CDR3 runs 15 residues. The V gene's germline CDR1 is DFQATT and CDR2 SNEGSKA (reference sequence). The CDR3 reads CSARVPDRGDYGYTF. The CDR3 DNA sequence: TGCAGTGCTAGAGTGCCGGACAGGGGGGACTATGGCTACACCTTC.